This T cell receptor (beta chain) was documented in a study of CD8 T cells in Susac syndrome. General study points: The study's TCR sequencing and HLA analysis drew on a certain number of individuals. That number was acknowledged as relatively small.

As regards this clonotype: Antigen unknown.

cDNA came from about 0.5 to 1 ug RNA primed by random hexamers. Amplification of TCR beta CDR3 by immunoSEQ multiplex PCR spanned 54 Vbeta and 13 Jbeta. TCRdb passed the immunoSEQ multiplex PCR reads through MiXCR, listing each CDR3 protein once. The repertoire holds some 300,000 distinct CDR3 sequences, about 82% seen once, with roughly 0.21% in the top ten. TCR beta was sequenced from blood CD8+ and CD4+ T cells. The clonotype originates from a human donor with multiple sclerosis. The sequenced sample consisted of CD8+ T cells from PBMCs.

CDR3 residues: CASSSSGRSETQYF. Written as DNA, the CDR3 is TGTGCCAGCAGTTCAAGCGGGAGATCAGAGACCCAGTACTTC. V and J are TRBV27 and TRBJ2-5; 8 bases are shared with TRBD2. V gave up 4 bases and J gave up 4 bases; unmatched junction bases: 5. Germline-derived CDR1 and CDR2 are MNHEY and SMNVEV (reference sequence). The CDR3 extends over 14 amino acids.